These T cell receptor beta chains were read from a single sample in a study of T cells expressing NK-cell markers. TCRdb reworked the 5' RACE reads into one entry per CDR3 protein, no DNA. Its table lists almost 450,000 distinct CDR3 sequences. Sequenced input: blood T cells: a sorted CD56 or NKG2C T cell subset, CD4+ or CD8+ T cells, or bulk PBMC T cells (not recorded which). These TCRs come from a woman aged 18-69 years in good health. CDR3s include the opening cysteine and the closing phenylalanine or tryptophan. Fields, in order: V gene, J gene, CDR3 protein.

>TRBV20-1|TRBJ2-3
CSAPLHGEGFTDTQYF
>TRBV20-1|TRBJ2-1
CSARGPSGVAGFYNEQFF
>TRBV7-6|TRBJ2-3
CASSPEGLAGPMRTDTQYF
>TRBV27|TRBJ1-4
CASSFRAGSEKLFF
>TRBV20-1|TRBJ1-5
CSAPDQGRNSNQPQHF
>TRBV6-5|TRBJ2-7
CASSFTGGASYEQYF
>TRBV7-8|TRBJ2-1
CASSKTGTSYNEQFF
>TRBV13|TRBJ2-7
CASSFPAGGTYEQYF
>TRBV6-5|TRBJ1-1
CASSYSTADKGAFF
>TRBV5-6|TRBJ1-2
CASSLGQGTYGYTF
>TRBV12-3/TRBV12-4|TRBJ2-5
CASSYPSDRVKAQETQYF
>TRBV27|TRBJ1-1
CASSRTGGEAFF
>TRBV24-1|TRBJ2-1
CATANLNNEQFF
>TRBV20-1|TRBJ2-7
CSARDPLAGGREQYF
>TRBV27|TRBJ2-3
CASKVTDTQYF
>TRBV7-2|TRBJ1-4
CASSLGGYGEKLFF
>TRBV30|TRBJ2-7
CAWSERTASEQYF
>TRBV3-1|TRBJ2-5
CASTRGEGSETQYF
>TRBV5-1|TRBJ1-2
CASSIGQVYGYTF
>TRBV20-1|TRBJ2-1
CSARAEGLGRPYNEQFF
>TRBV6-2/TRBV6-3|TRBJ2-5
CASSYLDTLGLQETQYF
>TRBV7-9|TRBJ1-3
CASSLGDRDSGNTIYF
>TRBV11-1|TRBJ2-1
CASSLGGWDEQFF
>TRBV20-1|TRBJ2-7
CSARSPTSSPYEQYF
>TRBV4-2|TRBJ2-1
CASSQNPSGDNEQFF
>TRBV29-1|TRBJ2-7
CSASPGGTWGEQYF
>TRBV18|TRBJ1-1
CASSPPLSEWGTEAFF
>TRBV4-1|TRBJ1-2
CASSQEPRPNYGYTF
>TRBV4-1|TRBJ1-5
CASSQGPYQPQHF
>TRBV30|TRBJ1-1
CAWSVRRDTEAFF
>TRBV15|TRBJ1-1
CATRGGGPEAFF
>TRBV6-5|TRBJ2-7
CASSYLGAPYEQYF
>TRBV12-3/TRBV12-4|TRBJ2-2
CASSPTGSGTGELFF
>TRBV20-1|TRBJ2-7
CSAADLGMAYEQYF
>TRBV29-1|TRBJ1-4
CSVTEPTNEKLFF
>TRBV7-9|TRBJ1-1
CASSPAGQFMNTEAFF
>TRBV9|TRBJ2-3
CASSVALTVGADTQYF
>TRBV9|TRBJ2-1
CASSVDANNCNEQFF
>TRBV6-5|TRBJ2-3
CASSYIAGGPDTQYF
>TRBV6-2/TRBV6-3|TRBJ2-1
CASSYGGEYNEQFF
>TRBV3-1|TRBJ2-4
CASSQLALNIQYF
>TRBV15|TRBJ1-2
CATSREATGAYGYTF
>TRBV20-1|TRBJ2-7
CSAREALRTYEQYF
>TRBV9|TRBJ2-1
CASSQDFHNEQFF
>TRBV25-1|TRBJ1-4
CASSPRGINEKLFF
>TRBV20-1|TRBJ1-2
CSARPGQVLLFNYGYTF
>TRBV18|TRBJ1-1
CASSPLPGATEAFF
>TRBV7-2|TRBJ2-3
CASSLGTTFTDTQYF
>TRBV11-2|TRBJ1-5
CASSLDTGQPQHF
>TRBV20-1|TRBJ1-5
CSAPDRNQPQHF
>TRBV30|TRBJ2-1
CAWSGWAEDEQFF
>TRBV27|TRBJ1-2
CASSSRNLGQEGYGYTF
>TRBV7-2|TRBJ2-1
CASSNRGFYNEQFF
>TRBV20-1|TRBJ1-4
CSARDSDATNEKLFF